This TCR beta chain was documented in a study of blood T cell repertoires in COVID-19. Profiling relied on immunoSEQ multiplex PCR, and the TCRdb table lists in-frame clones only, not all of them. The sample has approximately 300,000 clones; approximately 90% are singletons. Trimming cost V 4 bases and J 8 bases; bases outside gene matches: 6. This CDR3 is 14 amino acids long. CDR1 is KGHDR and CDR2 is SFDVKD in the germline V gene. This sequence joins TRBV24-1 and TRBJ2-2; 7 nucleotides line up with TRBD1. Sequenced material: peripheral blood. The receptor was isolated from a man aged 40-49 years with acute or convalescent COVID-19. Here the CDR3 reads CATSDSQGSGELFF. The CDR3 bases are TGTGCCACCAGTGACTCACAGGGGTCAGGGGAGCTGTTTTTT.